This TCR beta chain was observed in a study of identical twins. A word on this clonotype: The antigen remains undetermined.

Each cDNA held unique molecular identifiers, and template switching gave it a universal primer site. TCRdb re-called the 5' RACE reads through MiXCR, storing one row per CDR3 protein. The sample carries fewer than 550,000 distinct CDR3 sequences, 13% to 15% recorded once. V lost 4 bases and J lost 5; bases outside the gene matches: 8. CDR3 length equals 17 residues. Germline-derived CDR1 and CDR2 are SEHNR and FQNEAQ (reference sequence). The study's findings and limits: For monozygotic twins, models underestimated out-of-frame TCR alpha sharing. When twins shared out-of-frame alpha sequences, those sequences had excess low generation probability. Conclusions were drawn cross-sectionally by statistical analysis, without following the same donors.

These data were also filed under a second study, of yellow fever vaccine responses in identical twins.

The sequence derives from a woman aged 18-35 years in good health. This sequence joins TRBV7-9 and TRBJ2-1; 13 nucleotides line up with TRBD2. Sequenced material: CD4+ T cells sorted from blood. The CDR3 loop reads CASSSRRGLAGNNEQFF. The CDR3 DNA follows: TGTGCCAGCAGCTCGCGAAGGGGACTAGCGGGAAACAATGAGCAGTTCTTC.